The 9 T cell receptor beta chains listed next were all sequenced from one sample in a study of blood T cell repertoires in COVID-19. TCRdb's copy holds only in-frame clones and misses some; the assay was immunoSEQ multiplex PCR. In the table there are about 150,000 clones, about 89% of which are singletons. Sequenced sample: peripheral blood. These TCRs come from a man aged 50-59 years with acute or convalescent COVID-19.

This chain joins TRBV7-9 and TRBJ2-7, with TRBD1 identical over 7 bases. The J segment lost 3 bases and the V segment lost 2 bases, leaving 4 bases of the junction unmatched. CDR1 and CDR2 (germline): SEHNR, FQNEAQ (reference sequence). This CDR3 is 14 amino acids long. CDR3 sequence (DNA): TGTGCCAGCAGCTTAAGGACAGGAGTCTACGAGCAGTACTTC. Translated, it gives CASSLRTGVYEQYF.

The J gene is TRBJ2-7, the V gene TRBV10-3, with D hard to call. With 4 bases removed from V and 0 bases from J, the gap between germline ends came to 7 bases. This CDR3 contains 13 residues. The germline V gene has CDR1 ENHRY and CDR2 SYGVKD. The CDR3, as DNA: TGTGCCATCAGTGGGGCGAGCTCCTACGAGCAGTACTTC. Residues: CAISGASSYEQYF.

This chain links TRBV28 with TRBJ2-4, with 7 bases matching TRBD2. CDR3 size: 12 residues. V shed 5 bases, J shed 12 bases, and the junction held 7 bases outside the gene matches. The germline V gene has CDR1 MDHEN and CDR2 SYDVKM. The CDR3 DNA sequence: TGTGCCAGCAGTCAACGGACTAGAAATCAGTACTTC. Protein product: CASSQRTRNQYF.

This chain joins TRBV28 and TRBJ2-7; 7 nucleotides agree with TRBD1. With 6 bases clipped from V and 7 bases from J, the junction kept 12 bases outside the gene matches. Per the germline V gene, CDR1 is MDHEN and CDR2 is SYDVKM. This CDR3 has 14 amino acids. CDR3 region: CASRSTGNSGEQYF. CDR3 in DNA: TGTGCCAGCAGGTCGACAGGGAATAGTGGTGAGCAGTACTTC.

This clone was found a few times. V is TRBV10-3 and J is TRBJ2-3, with TRBD1 matching 8 bases. This CDR3 has 16 residues. The V gene's germline CDR1 is ENHRY and CDR2 SYGVKD. V lost 3 bases to trimming and J lost 6 bases; unmatched junction nucleotides: 11. This chain's CDR3 is CAISEDRGKKVDTQYF. DNA for the CDR3: TGTGCCATCAGTGAAGACAGGGGCAAAAAAGTGGATACGCAGTATTTT.

This chain joins TRBV6-5 and TRBJ1-5; D ambiguous. The CDR3 runs to 13 residues. Trimming removed 6 bases at V and 5 bases at J, with 11 bases between. The germline V gene has CDR1 MNHEY and CDR2 SVGAGI. The CDR3 nucleotides are TGTGCCAGCAGCCCAGACGGGTATCAGCCCCAGCATTTT. It codes for CASSPDGYQPQHF.

This chain links TRBV9 with TRBJ2-6; tentative D call: TRBD2 (5 bases). The V gene lost 4 bases and the J gene lost 0 bases, with 14 bases spanning the gap. The CDR3 loop spans 17 amino acids. Germline V lookup: CDR1 SGDLS, CDR2 YYNGEE. The CDR3 loop reads CASSPSSGISGANVLTF. The CDR3 DNA is TGTGCCAGCAGCCCCTCCTCCGGGATCTCTGGGGCCAACGTCCTGACTTTC.

This chain's CDR3 is CASSQTYGPEERYEQYF. CDR3 DNA sequence: TGTGCCAGCAGCCAAACCTACGGACCCGAAGAGCGGTACGAGCAGTACTTC. The chain carries TRBV7-9 and TRBJ2-7, with D possibly matching TRBD2 (5 bases). With 5 bases removed from V and 4 bases from J, the gap between germline ends came to 24 bases. Germline assignment: CDR1 SEHNR and CDR2 FQNEAQ (reference sequence). CDR3 size: 17 residues.

The chain has TRBV3-1 (or the pseudogene TRBV3-2) and TRBJ1-2, with 10 bases fitting TRBD1. The CDR3 has 16 amino acids. From germline, CDR1 is LGHDT and CDR2 YNNKEL (reference sequence). Losses at the gene ends were 4 bases for V and 6 bases for J; bases not matched to a gene: 11. The CDR3, as DNA: TGTGCCAGCAGCCCTAGTTGGACAGGGGGTATGGATGGCTACACCTTC. This encodes CASSPSWTGGMDGYTF.